A single sample gave rise to the 3 T cell receptor beta chains below, sequenced in a study of OX40 agonist ivuxolimab in advanced cancers. Sequenced by immunoSEQ multiplex PCR; TCRdb stores in-frame clones only, minus some. Among tens of thousands of clones listed, around 84% were seen once. The sequenced sample was CD4+ or CD8+ T cells sorted from blood, obtained in a trial of the OX40 agonist ivuxolimab. All receptors come from an adult with an advanced solid tumor such as melanoma, head and neck, liver or kidney cancer.

J is TRBJ2-1 and V is TRBV7-9, with 9 bases lining up with TRBD2. Germline CDR1 is SEHNR and CDR2 is FQNEAQ (reference sequence). CDR3 length equals 12 residues. Germline trimming cut 5 bases from V and 9 bases from J; bases unmatched to any gene: 2. The CDR3 DNA reads as TGTGCCAGCAGCCAGACTAGCGGTGAGCAGTTCTTC. Residues: CASSQTSGEQFF.

The chain joins TRBV6-6 to TRBJ2-7; TRBD2 aligns across 8 bases. Germline CDR1 reads MNHNY; CDR2 reads SVGAGI (reference sequence). This CDR3 has 15 residues. V shed 6 bases, J shed 1 base, and the junction held 8 bases outside the gene matches. The CDR3: CASRQSGSSSYEQYF. The CDR3 bases are TGTGCCAGCAGGCAGAGCGGGAGTAGTTCCTACGAGCAGTACTTC.

The genes are TRBV28 and TRBJ2-7; TRBD2 matches at 7 bases. The CDR3 covers 19 residues. Germline CDR1 is MDHEN and CDR2 is SYDVKM. Germline trimming cut 3 bases from V and 0 bases from J; bases unmatched to any gene: 17. The CDR3 DNA reads TGTGCCAGCAGTTTTGGGTTGGGCGGGGGTTCCCCCGGCTCCTACGAGCAGTACGTC. It yields the protein CASSFGLGGGSPGSYEQYV.